This TCR beta chain is from a study of cytomegalovirus exposure and HLA in healthy donors. The study, taken as a whole, reports: Associated with cytomegalovirus, according to the listing, were some 150 TCR beta chains. Later analysis demonstrated an association between a missense DCLRE1C variant and TCR beta V- and J-gene trimming. Association of roughly 18,000 TCR beta sequences with HLA alleles was found at 0.05 false discovery rate in a later analysis.

Worth noting for this clone: Its antigen is as yet unknown.

These donors, healthy bone marrow donors, were studied. Germline CDR1 reads GTSNPN; CDR2 reads SVGIG (reference sequence). J was trimmed by 3 bases and V by 3 bases; bases with no gene match: 3. The CDR3 totals 14 residues. PCR amplification relied on 60 Vbeta primers (plus 13 Jbeta primers). Some clones are missing from TCRdb's copy, which holds only in-frame ones; the method was immunoSEQ multiplex PCR. The sample holds roughly 160,000 clones, roughly two thirds seen once. The sequencing sample was made of PBMCs. The receptor was derived from a woman aged 25 to 39 in good health and CMV-seronegative. The rearrangement links TRBV30 to TRBJ2-3; 10 positions match TRBD2. The CDR3 here is CAWSYSGGTDTQYF. The CDR3 DNA sequence: TGTGCCTGGAGCTATAGCGGGGGGACAGATACGCAGTATTTT.